This TCR beta chain was identified in a study of CD8 T cells in Susac syndrome. With random hexamers, roughly 0.45 to 1 ug RNA was reverse transcribed. TCR beta CDR3 was amplified by immunoSEQ multiplex PCR. This amplification extended across 54 Vbeta and 13 Jbeta segments. MiXCR was run by TCRdb on the immunoSEQ multiplex PCR reads, yielding one entry per CDR3 protein. This table holds around 200,000 distinct CDR3 sequences, 80% to 95% found once. Germline values: CDR1 SGHDT, CDR2 YYEEEE. The J segment lost 7 bases and the V segment lost 3 bases, leaving 7 bases of the junction unmatched. This CDR3 comprises 14 residues.

This TCR was recovered from a human donor with multiple sclerosis. Sequencing was carried out using CD8+ T cells from PBMCs. V usage is TRBV5-6 and J usage is TRBJ2-3, with TRBD2 matching 8 bases. The CDR3 coding sequence is TGTGCCAGCAGCTCAGCGGGAGATCTGAATACGCAGTATTTT. It yields the protein CASSSAGDLNTQYF.